Listed below are T cell receptor beta chains from one sample, sequenced in a study of blood T cells in healthy people across ages. TCRdb fed the 5' RACE reads into MiXCR, producing one record per CDR3 protein. This table has 800,000 to 950,000 distinct CDR3 sequences, 29% appearing once. The data were also submitted as part of a second study, on T cells of mothers and their children.

Sequenced input: blood. All receptors come from a middle-aged woman in good health. The CDR3 runs from the conserved cysteine through the conserved F or W.

CDR3	V	J
CAISAGTGSETQYF	TRBV10-3	TRBJ2-5
CASAAAALEQFF	TRBV18	TRBJ2-1
CVSQLQRGSQETQYF	TRBV7-2	-
CSVEEGYTF	TRBV29-1	TRBJ1-2
CAIGANRDSSFSSYEQYF	TRBV10-3	TRBJ2-7
CASSQGLQLSGYTF	TRBV14	TRBJ1-2
CASSLLNLARGLSQPQHF	TRBV25-1	TRBJ1-5
CAIRVQGIPIQETQYF	TRBV10-3	TRBJ2-5
CASSLVARGRENEQFF	TRBV7-9	TRBJ2-1
CASSQPAGSDEKLFF	TRBV4-2	TRBJ1-4
CSGLLLDEGGSGNTIYF	TRBV29-1	TRBJ1-3
CASSRRLDQETQYF	TRBV4-1	TRBJ2-5
CASSYSRQGTGELFF	TRBV6-6	TRBJ2-2
CAGRQNGLYAEAFF	TRBV12-3/TRBV12-4	TRBJ1-1
CASSSPGVDNEKLFF	TRBV7-2	TRBJ1-4
CSVESYSDTQYF	TRBV29-1	TRBJ2-3
CASSQDWGRNYEQYF	TRBV4-3	TRBJ2-7
CSAREVQGASSYEQYF	TRBV20-1	TRBJ2-7
CASRPDRVAEQFF	TRBV7-9	TRBJ2-1
CASSREGPSPYGYTF	TRBV7-9	TRBJ1-2
CASSLRQGPSPLHF	TRBV7-2	TRBJ1-6
CASRLTFTSNTGAFF	TRBV11-2	TRBJ1-1
CASSSRGGTYGYTF	TRBV25-1	TRBJ1-2
CASSYGRAEAFF	TRBV4-3	TRBJ1-1
CASTTGAGDTEAFF	TRBV7-2	TRBJ1-1
CASRLDSARWEQYF	TRBV28	TRBJ2-7
CASSLAQGRTGANVLTF	TRBV5-1	TRBJ2-6
CASTSSPGRGGNEQFF	TRBV12-3/TRBV12-4	TRBJ2-1
CASTLSPGQGYGYTF	TRBV6-1	TRBJ1-2
CASSLAGAGSEKLFF	TRBV7-8	TRBJ1-4
CASSPPEKYSTGELFF	TRBV7-6	TRBJ2-2
CASSYKDRNYEQYF	TRBV5-1	TRBJ2-7
CTSSSRTGGSGYTF	TRBV12-3/TRBV12-4	TRBJ1-2
CASSQVHRGQPYEQYF	TRBV14	-
CASSLVSAGGKEQFF	TRBV5-1	TRBJ2-1
CASSRTGGNTDTQYF	TRBV4-1	TRBJ2-3
CASSAGGLVSEQYF	TRBV9	TRBJ2-7
CASSSSVLAGNEQFF	TRBV9	TRBJ2-1
CVSSVGVRGGYGYTF	TRBV9	TRBJ1-2
CASSPPPGRGLTEAFF	TRBV7-9	TRBJ1-1
CSVEDLGREGSAFF	TRBV29-1	TRBJ1-1
CSGRRGQLNTEAFF	TRBV29-1	TRBJ1-1
CASSCRGQRGSYEQYF	TRBV7-8	TRBJ2-7
CASSLALQGLRTEAFF	TRBV7-8	TRBJ1-1
CASSLSRVTGNIQYF	TRBV12-3/TRBV12-4	TRBJ2-4
CASSGGLAGVDGELFF	TRBV9	TRBJ2-2
CASSFLDGSEAFF	TRBV28	TRBJ1-1
CASSLEGRASGYTF	TRBV5-1	TRBJ1-2
CSAGSGYYGYTF	TRBV20-1	TRBJ1-2
CASSYLDGAEAFF	TRBV6-2/TRBV6-3	TRBJ1-1
CASRDARNEQFF	TRBV12-3/TRBV12-4	TRBJ2-1
CASRSQDNWDTQYF	TRBV7-3	TRBJ2-3
CASSQDRSLTSGGDTQYF	TRBV4-1	TRBJ2-3